This T cell receptor (beta chain) was identified during a study of blood T cell repertoires in COVID-19 (TCRdb year 2020). With respect to the entire study: Samples from collaborators originated in the United States, Italy and Spain and spanned both the acute and convalescent phases of COVID-19. The material from the prospective study consisted of cDNA or gDNA derived from T cells, B-cell-depleted T cells, or PBMCs. Deeply sampled blood TCRbeta repertoires from subjects exposed to, actively infected with, or recovered from COVID-19 were included in the dataset. The repertoires were released in a freely available public database meant as a resource for research on the immune response to SARS-CoV-2. The samples were drawn from two sources: the first 160 participants of the ongoing ImmuneRACE study, and 1,200 or so subjects contributed by 6 global collaborators. Nearly every sample came with metadata listing a de-identified subject ID, COVID-19 status, age in years and sex. Where HLA class I and class II types were available, the types were taken from metadata supplied by the sample provider, not from assay-based typing. The research as a whole found: How much clinical and demographic metadata was included differed by source and by participant, and the metadata was provided uncurated.

The CDR3, cysteine through phenylalanine, is 17 amino acids long. Here the CDR3 DNA is all that survives: 51 bases in frame from base 1. Per the germline V gene (reference sequence), LNHDA is the CDR1 and SQIVND is the CDR2. Ends trimmed: V by 3 bases, J by 4 bases; bases unmatched to a gene: 13. In Seattle, one collaborating source enrolled patients while the infection was active and tracked those patients longitudinally over the course of disease. Each collaborating institution followed its own protocols to collect whole blood in K2EDTA tubes. Collaborator samples were shipped for TCRbeta analysis as frozen whole blood, isolated PBMCs, or DNA extracted from either sample type. With regard to this clone: This receptor's antigen is unknown. No base qualities exist here, and no much larger clone lies one base off it.

TCRbeta CDR3 regions were amplified from genomic DNA by means of the immunoSEQ Assay, a bias-controlled multiplex PCR. Turning to the authors' computational methods: Within the assay, amplification of reference gene primers was used to estimate how many nucleated cells each sample contained. To quantify the absolute abundance of each unique TCRbeta CDR3 rearrangement, sequence reads were collapsed and filtered. For each sample, productive Simpson clonality was calculated as the square root of Simpson's diversity index over productive rearrangements. TCRdb took this table from immuneACCESS and kept in-frame rearrangements with V and J called. Such tables lack part of the clones; where checked against another copy, unresolved V genes explain under half of the gap, and the rest is unexplained. V and J calls and clone size follow that table, whereas D and trimming were derived from the DNA. The sample table contains 200,000 or so clones; only one count was recorded for around nine tenths of them. The ten largest clones represent around 0.85% of the sample.

The sequence came from a man in his 60s with COVID-19, enrolled during active disease. The rearranged chain carries TRBV19 and TRBJ1-1; 8 bases in the middle match TRBD1. Sequenced sample: peripheral blood. The base sequence is TGTGCCAGTAGTATGGGCAGGGGGCCCCCCATGGGCACTGAAGCTTTCTTT. Its translation is CASSMGRGPPMGTEAFF.